This T cell receptor (beta chain) originates from a study of shared clonotypes between healthy human individuals. In the source study's methods: ImmunoSEQ supplied junction-only sequences lacking quality scores, so filtering was different. Only in-frame clones appear in the TCRdb table, and some are missing; sequencing was by immunoSEQ multiplex PCR. V and J calls and clone size come straight from that table; D and trimming were deduced from the DNA. The repertoire includes nearly 2 million clones, about 95% of them detected once, and around 1% sits in the top ten. Selected positively for CCR7 and CD45RO-negative, naive CD8 cells excluded terminally differentiated effector memory CD45RA+ cells. This CDR3 has 15 residues.

The sample comprised naive CD8+ T cells sorted from blood. The sequence was obtained from a man younger than 35 in good health. This chain joins TRBV1 and TRBJ1-2. TRBV1 is a documented pseudogene. CDR3 residues: CTSSQDGVMGYGYTF. The CDR3 nucleotides read TGCACCAGCAGCCAAGACGGCGTGATGGGCTATGGCTACACCTTC.